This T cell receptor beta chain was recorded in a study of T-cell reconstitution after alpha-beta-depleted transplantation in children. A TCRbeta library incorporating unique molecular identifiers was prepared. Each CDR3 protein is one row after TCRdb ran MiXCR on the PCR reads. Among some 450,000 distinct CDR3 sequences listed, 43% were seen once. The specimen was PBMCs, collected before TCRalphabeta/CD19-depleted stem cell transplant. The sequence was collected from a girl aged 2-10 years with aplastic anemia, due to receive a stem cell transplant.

The CDR3 bases are TGTGCCTCCCGGGACAGGGTGTGGTTCATGGGCATGAACACTGAAGCTTTCTTT. Translation gives CASRDRVWFMGMNTEAFF. The gene calls are TRBV30 and TRBJ1-1, with 9 bases matching TRBD1. CDR1 and CDR2 (germline): GTSNPN, SVGIG (reference sequence). CDR3 length equals 18 residues. Trimming at V came to 7 bases and at J to 0 bases, leaving 18 bases not matched to a gene.